This is a list of T cell receptor beta chains from one sample in a study of shared clonotypes between healthy human individuals. Sequencing used immunoSEQ multiplex PCR; TCRdb keeps in-frame clones, though not all of them. This table has 650,000 to 750,000 clones, around 72% appearing once. Sequenced sample: memory CD4+ T cells sorted from blood. These receptor sequences come from a woman aged 30 to 39 in good health. The CDR3 runs from the conserved cysteine through the conserved F or W. A D gene is named only where the DNA matches it firmly. A clone size is listed for some rows: how often the clone was seen (once, few, many), or a class if it is expanded.

D gene,V gene,clone size,J gene,CDR3 DNA,CDR3 protein
.,TRBV7-9,many,TRBJ1-1,TGTGCCAGCAGCTTAGAACGGGCTCACACTGAAGCTTTCTTT,CASSLERAHTEAFF
TRBD1,TRBV18,.,TRBJ1-5,TGTGCCAGCTCAGCGACAGGGGGTCATCAGCCCCAGCATTTT,CASSATGGHQPQHF
TRBD1,TRBV6-5,.,TRBJ2-2,TGTGCCAGCAGTTATAGGACAGGGGTGGGGGAGCTGTTTTTT,CASSYRTGVGELFF
TRBD2,TRBV5-8,.,TRBJ2-4,TGTGCCAGCAGCTTCAGTGGACTAGCGGGAGGGCCGAGAAACATTCAGTACTTC,CASSFSGLAGGPRNIQYF
TRBD2,TRBV5-1,.,TRBJ2-7,TGCGCCAGCAGCCCCACCCTTGGGACTAGCGGGACGTCGTTCTTC,CASSPTLGTSGTSFF
TRBD1,TRBV7-2,.,TRBJ1-2,TGTGCCAGCAGCCCCCAGGACAGGGTTGGTGGCTACACCTTC,CASSPQDRVGGYTF
TRBD1,TRBV28,.,TRBJ2-7,TGTGCGGGAGGACAGGGGAGCTCCTACGAGCAGTACTTC,CAGGQGSSYEQYF
.,TRBV2,few,TRBJ2-1,TGTGCCAGCACTTTGTCGGGGAGCTCCTACAATGAGCAGTTCTTC,CASTLSGSSYNEQFF
.,TRBV10-1,.,TRBJ2-7,TGCGCCAGCAGTGAGCTTCCGATGGGACCCGAGGGACTGTCCCGAGAGCAGTACTTC,CASSELPMGPEGLSREQYF
TRBD1,TRBV28,.,TRBJ1-2,TGTGCCAGCGGGTCCGGGACAGGGGGCTTTGGCTACACCTTC,CASGSGTGGFGYTF
.,TRBV7-9,few,TRBJ1-3,TGTGCCAGCCTAGAGAACCACTCTGGAAACACCATATATTTT,CASLENHSGNTIYF
TRBD2,TRBV28,.,TRBJ2-1,TGTGCCAGCACCCTCGAGCGGGGCAATGAGCAGTTCTTC,CASTLERGNEQFF
.,TRBV11-2,few,TRBJ2-7,TGTGCCAGCAGCTTAGCCGGGGATACCTACGAGCAGTACTTC,CASSLAGDTYEQYF
TRBD1,TRBV2,.,TRBJ2-7,TGTGCCAGCAGTGAAGAGACAGGGGCCTACGAGCAGTACTTC,CASSEETGAYEQYF
.,TRBV5-6,.,TRBJ1-1,TGTGCCAGCAGCAGGACTAGGAACACTGAAGCTTTCTTT,CASSRTRNTEAFF
.,TRBV18,.,TRBJ2-7,TGTGCCAGCTCACTGGGGACCAACTACGAGCAGTACTTC,CASSLGTNYEQYF
TRBD2,TRBV7-2,few,TRBJ2-1,TGTGCCAGCAGCCAGACTAGCGGCCCGGGGAATGAGCAGTTCTTC,CASSQTSGPGNEQFF
.,TRBV5-1,many,TRBJ2-2,TGCGCCAGCAGCCTTCCGACCCAGACCGGGGAGCTGTTTTTT,CASSLPTQTGELFF
.,TRBV6-1,.,TRBJ2-7,TGTGCCAGCAGGCAGAATCGGGAGCAGTACTTC,CASRQNREQYF
.,TRBV7-3,.,TRBJ1-1,TGTGCCAGCCAACTCCAACAGGACACTGAAGCTTTCTTT,CASQLQQDTEAFF
.,TRBV5-4,.,TRBJ2-1,TGTGCCAGCAGCTTGGCTGGGAACTACAATGAGCAGTTCTTC,CASSLAGNYNEQFF
TRBD2,TRBV5-4,.,TRBJ2-3,TGTGCCAGCAGCATCGGACTAGCGGGAGGTTCAGATACGCAGTATTTT,CASSIGLAGGSDTQYF
.,TRBV10-1,few,TRBJ1-1,TGCGCCAACAGCGGGCCACGGCGAGCTTTCTTT,CANSGPRRAFF
.,TRBV7-9,few,TRBJ1-2,TGTGCCAGCAGTCCGGACAAGAGGTATGGCTACACCTTC,CASSPDKRYGYTF
TRBD1,TRBV19,.,TRBJ1-5,TGTGCCATCTCCGGGACAGGTAATCAGCCCCAGCATTTT,CAISGTGNQPQHF
TRBD2,TRBV11-2,.,TRBJ2-5,TGTGCCAGCAGCTTCCTAGCGGGAGACCCAATCCAAGAGACCCAGTACTTC,CASSFLAGDPIQETQYF
.,TRBV19,.,TRBJ2-1,TGTGCCAGTAGTGCCCTGGGTGGACTTAATGAGCAGTTCTTC,CASSALGGLNEQFF
.,TRBV7-9,.,TRBJ1-1,TGTGCCAGCAGCCGACCCGTGGGCAGGGATAACACTGAAGCTTTCTTT,CASSRPVGRDNTEAFF
.,TRBV2,few,TRBJ1-5,TGTGCCAGCAGTCGAGTTGGGACGGGAAATCAGCCCCAGCATTTT,CASSRVGTGNQPQHF
TRBD1,TRBV15,.,TRBJ1-2,TGTGCCACCAGCAGTTACCGGGACAGGAACACCTATGGCTACACCTTC,CATSSYRDRNTYGYTF
TRBD1,TRBV28,.,TRBJ1-5,TGTGCCAGCAGCCCCGGGACAGGGGGTACTGGACGGGGCAATCAGCCCCAGCATTTT,CASSPGTGGTGRGNQPQHF
.,TRBV18,.,TRBJ1-4,TGTGCCAGCTCACTGGAGTTAGCAACTAATGAAAAACTGTTTTTT,CASSLELATNEKLFF
.,TRBV19,.,TRBJ1-5,TGTGCCAGTAGTTGGGGGGCAGGCAATCAGCCCCAGCATTTT,CASSWGAGNQPQHF
.,TRBV6-5,.,TRBJ2-7,TGTGCCAGCAGTGAATGGGACGAGCAGTACTTC,CASSEWDEQYF
TRBD1,TRBV10-3,.,TRBJ2-1,TGTGCCATCAGTGAGTCGGGACAGGGGGCGATTGAGCAGTTCTTC,CAISESGQGAIEQFF
TRBD1,TRBV19,.,TRBJ1-1,TGTGCCAGTAGTAACCGGGGACAGCCGGTTGAAGCTTTCTTT,CASSNRGQPVEAFF
.,TRBV2,.,TRBJ2-3,TGTGCCAGCCTAATAGGAGATACGCAGTATTTT,CASLIGDTQYF
TRBD1,TRBV28,.,TRBJ1-5,TGTGCCAGCAGTTTAGGCTTCGGGGCAGGGGGGCAGCCCCAGCATTTT,CASSLGFGAGGQPQHF
TRBD2,TRBV2,once,TRBJ2-7,TGTGCCAGCAGTGGGGGACTAGCGGTGAACTACGAGCAGTACTTC,CASSGGLAVNYEQYF
TRBD1,TRBV28,few,TRBJ1-5,TGTGCCAGCACCGGACAGGGGGCCTATCAGCCCCAGCATTTT,CASTGQGAYQPQHF
.,TRBV28,.,TRBJ2-1,TGTGCCAGCAGTTCAAGACTAGGAAAGTTCTTC,CASSSRLGKFF
.,TRBV6-4,many,TRBJ2-1,TGTGCCAGCAGTGACTCGGACTACAATGAGCAGTTCTTC,CASSDSDYNEQFF
.,TRBV18,.,TRBJ1-2,TGTGCCAGCTCACCGTACGAGAACTATGGCTACACCTTC,CASSPYENYGYTF
.,TRBV7-2,.,TRBJ2-1,TGTGCCAGCAGCTTAGTTGGGACTCGATCCTACAATGAGCAGTTCTTC,CASSLVGTRSYNEQFF